This TCR beta chain was sequenced during a study of cytomegalovirus exposure and HLA in healthy donors. This PCR relied on a set of 60 Vbeta primers and 13 Jbeta primers. Some clones are missing from TCRdb's copy, which holds only in-frame ones; the method was immunoSEQ multiplex PCR. The sample contains more than 95,000 clones, under 80% of which appear only once. CDR1 ENHRY and CDR2 SYGVKD come from the germline V gene. The CDR3 is made up of 16 amino acids. J gave up 4 bases and V 7 bases, and 15 bases lay outside the gene matches. This clone was counted a single time. The sequenced material came from PBMCs. The V and J genes are TRBV10-3 and TRBJ2-5, with 7 bases lining up with TRBD2. The receptor was derived from a woman between 18 and 29 years old in good health and CMV-seropositive. CDR3 residues: CAITERQGGSVETQYF. The DNA of the CDR3 is TGTGCCATCACGGAGCGGCAAGGCGGGAGTGTAGAGACCCAGTACTTC.